The 31 T cell receptor beta chains in this list originate from one sample, sequenced in a study of human T cells and chemical hapten exposure. TCRdb reprocessed the RACE reads via MiXCR and lists one record per CDR3 protein. Of around 360,000 distinct CDR3 sequences detected, about 6% appear once; the ten largest clones hold around 6.1%. The time point was: patch test 2, 6 weeks after DPC sensitization. As to treatment: therapeutic diphenylcyclopropenone sensitization with weekly scalp DPC. Sequencing was performed on whole blood, taken in connection with sensitization to the hapten diphenylcyclopropenone (DPC). The origin of the receptors is a woman aged 18-29 years with alopecia areata. Some clones in this sample may be carry-over from other donors' samples.

At least ten counts were recorded for this clonotype. The V and J genes are TRBV5-1 and TRBJ1-1, with D unclear. CDR3 length: 14 amino acids. The V end lost 0 bases, the J end lost 0 bases, and 6 bases lay between the germline ends. Germline V gene sequence: CDR1 SGHRS, CDR2 YFSETQ. For the CDR3, the DNA is TGCGCCAGCAGCTTGGACAGTGTGAACACTGAAGCTTTCTTT. Translation gives CASSLDSVNTEAFF.

This clonotype was found many times. The chain has TRBV7-3 and TRBJ1-3; 8 positions agree with TRBD1. The length of the CDR3 is 16 residues. Trimming took 0 bases from V and 2 from J; bases not matched to a gene: 3. Germline V CDR1 and CDR2: SGHTA, FQGTGA. CDR3 sequence (DNA): TGTGCCAGCAGCTTAACCGGACAGGGAGCTGGAAACACCATATATTTT. Translated, it gives CASSLTGQGAGNTIYF.

This clonotype has more than one count but fewer than ten. Written as DNA, the CDR3 is TGCGCCAGCAGCCAAGCAAGATCGGTAGGAATTAGCACAGATACGCAGTATTTT. This encodes CASSQARSVGISTDTQYF. The J gene is TRBJ2-3, the V gene TRBV4-3; D gene uncertain. V lost 1 base to trimming and J lost 0 bases, with 17 bases between them. This CDR3 has 18 residues. CDR1 and CDR2 (germline): LGHNA, YSLEER.

This clonotype was observed many times. The chain uses TRBV9 and TRBJ2-3; 8 bases are a match to TRBD2. This CDR3 has 17 residues. Germline-derived CDR1 and CDR2 are SGDLS and YYNGEE. The trim removed 7 bases at V and 1 base at J, leaving 14 bases unmatched. CDR3 in DNA: TGTGCCAGCTCCGACGGCGGGGGGCGTATGGGCACAGATACGCAGTATTTT. Translated, it gives CASSDGGGRMGTDTQYF.

There are many counts of this clonotype. V and J are TRBV20-1 and TRBJ1-4; D remains ambiguous. The CDR3 runs 11 residues. The V gene's germline CDR1 is DFQATT and CDR2 SNEGSKA (reference sequence). V lost 5 bases and J lost 6, with 7 bases in between. CDR3 residues: CSALTDEKLFF. CDR3 nucleotides: TGCAGTGCTCTTACGGATGAAAAACTGTTTTTT.

In its sample, this clonotype was seen a few times. The chain employs TRBV7-9 and TRBJ2-7, with D perhaps given as TRBD1 or TRBD2 (5 bases each). Trimming took off 5 bases at V and 4 bases at J, with 15 bases between the two ends. This CDR3 has 14 residues. The germline V gene encodes CDR1 SEHNR and CDR2 FQNEAQ (reference sequence). CDR3 coding DNA: TGTGCCAGCAGCCCCGGGACGTTGTCATACGAGCAGTACTTC. It specifies CASSPGTLSYEQYF.

This clonotype was recorded at least ten times. The CDR3 coding sequence is TGTGCCAGCAGTTCCGGGACGGAACATGAAAAACTGTTTTTT. Translated: CASSSGTEHEKLFF. V gene TRBV6-5 combines with J gene TRBJ1-4; tentatively, D is TRBD1 (5 bases). This CDR3 is built from 14 residues. Germline V gene lookup returns CDR1 MNHEY and CDR2 SVGAGI. Trimming left V 4 bases short and J 6 bases short, with 12 bases between.

This sequence joins TRBV28 and TRBJ2-6, with D tentatively TRBD2 (6 bases). Germline CDR1 MDHEN, CDR2 SYDVKM. Deletions cut 5 bases from V and 0 bases from J, with 11 bases between. CDR3 length: 16 amino acids. CDR3 nucleotide sequence: TGTGCCAGCAGTGCCCCGGGACTCTCTGGGGCCAACGTCCTGACTTTC. Translating it yields CASSAPGLSGANVLTF.

This clonotype has ten or more counts. Written as DNA, the CDR3 is TGTGCCAGCAGCGCGACAGGGGGGGCGAATGAAAAACTGTTTTTT. It translates to CASSATGGANEKLFF. The chain couples TRBV7-3 to TRBJ1-4, with TRBD1 matching 9 bases. This CDR3 is 15 amino acids long. Germline V gives CDR1 SGHTA, CDR2 FQGTGA. With V trimmed by 5 bases and J by 5 bases, 6 bases remained unmatched. Variable domain in full (rest from reference TRBV7-3 and TRBJ1-4): GAGVSQTPSNKVTEKGKYVELRCDPISGHTALYWYRQSLGQGPEFLIYFQGTGAADDSGLPNDRFFAVRPEGSVSTLKIQRTERGDSAVYLCASSATGGANEKLFFGSGTQLSVL.

This chain joins TRBV5-1 and TRBJ1-4, with D possibly matching TRBD1 (5 bases). The CDR3 loop spans 14 amino acids. The ends were cut back, 0 bases at V and 7 bases at J, with 10 bases in the middle. Looked up from germline, CDR1 is SGHRS and CDR2 is YFSETQ. CDR3 in amino acids: CASSLGPGREKLFF. The CDR3 DNA follows: TGCGCCAGCAGCTTGGGGCCAGGGCGTGAAAAACTGTTTTTT. The full variable domain, rest sourced from reference TRBV5-1 and TRBJ1-4, is KAGVTQTPRYLIKTRGQQVTLSCSPISGHRSVSWYQQTPGQGLQFLFEYFSETQRNKGNFPGRFSGRQFSNSRSEMNVSTLELGDSALYLCASSLGPGREKLFFGSGTQLSVL.

This clonotype showed up many times. The chain combines TRBV4-2 with TRBJ2-3, with TRBD2 matching over 11 bases. The CDR3 loop spans 16 amino acids. Losses at the gene ends were 4 bases for V and 2 bases for J; bases not matched to a gene: 5. From germline, CDR1 is LGHNA and CDR2 YNFKEQ. The CDR3 reads CASSPSSGGATDTQYF. The CDR3 region has the DNA TGTGCCAGCAGCCCGAGTAGCGGGGGGGCCACAGATACGCAGTATTTT.

The chain has TRBV15 and TRBJ2-5; 7 nucleotides align to TRBD1. V trimming: 0 bases; J trimming: 0 bases; junction bases outside the gene matches: 10. Germline V lookup: CDR1 LNHNV, CDR2 YYDKDF (reference sequence). The CDR3 is made up of 18 amino acids. The CDR3 sequence: CATSRDLEDRVNQETQYF. CDR3 DNA sequence: TGTGCCACCAGCAGAGATCTTGAAGACAGGGTCAACCAAGAGACCCAGTACTTC.

This clonotype was recorded a few times. The chain couples TRBV9 to TRBJ1-1; TRBD1 matches at 11 bases. The CDR3 has 14 residues. The germline V gene has CDR1 SGDLS and CDR2 YYNGEE. The V gene end was trimmed by 2 bases and the J gene end by 10 bases; junction bases not matched to a gene: 7. As DNA, the CDR3 is TGTGCCAGCAGCGTGGGGACAGGGGGACGGGGAGCTTTCTTT. Protein: CASSVGTGGRGAFF.

Note on this clonotype: This may be a read error, as it is one base from a much larger clone. The chain employs TRBV7-2 and TRBJ1-3, with unresolved D. This CDR3 comprises 15 residues. CDR1 SGHTA and CDR2 FQGNSA come from the germline V gene. Trimming stripped 1 base from V and 5 bases from J, with 12 bases between. CDR3: CTSSLVRFGRNTIYF. The DNA of the CDR3 is TGTACCAGCAGCTTAGTCAGATTTGGGAGAAACACCATATATTTT.

This sequence joins TRBV28 and TRBJ2-3; D not certain. The CDR3 covers 13 residues. Germline V gene lookup returns CDR1 MDHEN and CDR2 SYDVKM. Trimming left V 4 bases short and J 2 bases short, with 7 bases between. The CDR3 loop reads CASSSHTTDTQYF. For the CDR3, the DNA is TGTGCCAGCAGTTCCCACACCACAGATACGCAGTATTTT.

This clonotype has ten or more counts. The chain has TRBV29-1 and TRBJ2-3; D is possibly TRBD1 (6 bases). Germline loops: CDR1 SQVTM, CDR2 ANQGSEA. The CDR3 consists of 13 residues. Trimming removed 3 bases from V and 5 bases from J, with 12 bases in between. The CDR3 region has the DNA TGCAGCGTTGACAGGGGCTATGGAGATACGCAGTATTTT. Encoded protein: CSVDRGYGDTQYF.

This chain joins TRBV28 and TRBJ1-2; maybe TRBD1 (5 bases). The germline CDR1 and CDR2 sequences are MDHEN and SYDVKM. Trimming stripped 6 bases from V and 4 bases from J, with 15 bases between. The CDR3 is 14 residues long. In DNA form, the CDR3 reads TGTGCCAGCAGGAAGAGGGACTACCTCTATGGCTACACCTTC. Amino acids: CASRKRDYLYGYTF.

V usage is TRBV4-3 and J usage is TRBJ2-1, with 8 positions matching TRBD1. The germline gives CDR1 LGHNA, CDR2 YSLEER. V was clipped by 4 bases and J by 5 bases; unmatched bases: 10. The CDR3 runs to 16 residues. This CDR3 is CASSRITGGTDNEQFF. DNA for the CDR3: TGCGCCAGCAGCCGAATAACAGGGGGGACGGACAATGAGCAGTTCTTC.

The J gene is TRBJ2-2, the V gene TRBV4-1, with 11 bases identical to TRBD1. Germline values: CDR1 MGHRA, CDR2 YSYEKL. Trimming at V came to 3 bases and at J to 13 bases, leaving 10 bases not matched to a gene. The CDR3 consists of 15 residues. In nucleotides, the CDR3 is TGCGCCAGCAGCCATGTCGGGACAGGGGGTCGGGGGCTGTTTTTT. Amino acids: CASSHVGTGGRGLFF.

This clonotype was seen at least ten times. V gene TRBV7-2 combines with J gene TRBJ1-1, with 8 bases that match TRBD1. With V trimmed by 5 bases and J by 4 bases, 9 bases remained unmatched. Germline V CDR1 and CDR2: SGHTA, FQGNSA. The CDR3 extends over 15 amino acids. As DNA, the CDR3 is TGTGCCAGCAGCGGACCTGGGACAGGCGGCACTGAAGCTTTCTTT. It is translated as CASSGPGTGGTEAFF.

V and J are TRBV6-5 and TRBJ2-7; TRBD1 aligns across 7 bases. The germline CDR1 and CDR2 sequences are MNHEY and SVGAGI. There are 15 residues in the CDR3. V gave up 1 base and J gave up 0 bases; unmatched junction bases: 3. Here the CDR3 DNA reads TGTGCCAGCAGTTACTATAAGGGGGCCTCCTACGAGCAGTACTTC. The encoded protein is CASSYYKGASYEQYF.

This clonotype has a count of ten or more. The chain couples TRBV5-6 to TRBJ2-7, with D maybe TRBD2 (6 bases). The CDR3 is made up of 14 amino acids. Germline-derived CDR1 and CDR2 are SGHDT and YYEEEE. Deletions cut 4 bases from V and 4 bases from J, with 15 bases between. CDR3 nucleotide sequence: TGTGCCAGCAGCCCCTCCGACGCGGGATACGAGCAGTACTTC. This codes for CASSPSDAGYEQYF.

This clonotype has more than one count but fewer than ten. V usage is TRBV7-2 and J usage is TRBJ2-5, with D possibly being TRBD2 (5 bases). Trimming removed 5 bases from V and 3 bases from J, with 16 bases in between. The CDR3 has 15 residues. Germline assignment: CDR1 SGHTA and CDR2 FQGNSA. The CDR3 spells CASSPSTGGEETQYF. CDR3 bases: TGTGCCAGCAGCCCATCGACTGGAGGCGAAGAGACCCAGTACTTC.

This clonotype appeared a few times. This chain uses TRBV5-6 with TRBJ1-5, with D possibly being TRBD1 (6 bases). This CDR3 has 13 residues. With 4 bases removed from V and 6 bases from J, the gap between germline ends came to 11 bases. The germline V gene encodes CDR1 SGHDT and CDR2 YYEEEE. This CDR3 is CASSVGQIQPQHF. The CDR3 DNA follows: TGTGCCAGCAGCGTTGGACAGATTCAGCCCCAGCATTTT.

In this sample, this clonotype turned up many times. The V and J genes are TRBV6-5 and TRBJ2-4; D is ambiguous. There are 12 residues in the CDR3. Per germline, CDR1 MNHEY and CDR2 SVGAGI. V lost 6 bases, J lost 7 bases, and 10 bases lay in between. The CDR3 sequence: CASRANENIQYF. The CDR3 coding sequence is TGTGCCAGCAGGGCTAATGAGAACATTCAGTACTTC.

This chain links TRBV6-1 with TRBJ2-5, with D unresolved. Germline values: CDR1 MNHNS, CDR2 SASEGT. The CDR3 runs 13 residues. V was cut by 6 bases and J by 7 bases, with 15 bases left in between. The CDR3 loop reads CASSLPSDGTQYF. CDR3 nucleotide sequence: TGTGCCAGCAGCCTCCCCTCGGATGGGACCCAGTACTTC.

This clonotype was counted ten times or more. This chain uses TRBV7-9 with TRBJ1-3; D is ambiguous. Germline V gives CDR1 SEHNR, CDR2 FQNEAQ (reference sequence). V lost 3 bases to trimming and J lost 0 bases, with 6 bases between them. The CDR3 spans 14 residues. The CDR3 protein is CASSLKDSGNTIYF. DNA of the CDR3: TGTGCCAGCAGCTTGAAGGACTCTGGAAACACCATATATTTT. The entire variable domain, with the rest obtained from reference TRBV7-9 and TRBJ1-3, is as follows: DTGVSQNPRHKITKRGQNVTFRCDPISEHNRLYWYRQTLGQGPEFLTYFQNEAQLEKSRLLSDRFSAERPKGSFSTLEIQRTEQGDSAMYLCASSLKDSGNTIYFGEGSWLTVV.

This clonotype was counted a few times. The V call is TRBV5-1, the J call TRBJ2-1; 7 bases are a match to TRBD1. This CDR3 contains 14 residues. Germline CDR1 reads SGHRS; CDR2 reads YFSETQ. J gave up 4 bases and V 3 bases, and 4 bases lay outside the gene matches. CDR3 in DNA: TGCGCCAGCAGCTACGGGGACAGTTACAATGAGCAGTTCTTC. Translation: CASSYGDSYNEQFF.

Many counts were recorded for this clonotype. The chain links TRBV7-9 to TRBJ1-1; D is possibly TRBD1 (5 bases). The ends were cut back, 6 bases at V and 0 bases at J, with 14 bases in the middle. The germline gives CDR1 SEHNR, CDR2 FQNEAQ (reference sequence). The CDR3 length is 15 residues. The CDR3 DNA is TGTGCCAGCAGTTCCTACAGGAGTTTGAACACTGAAGCTTTCTTT. It encodes CASSSYRSLNTEAFF. The variable domain in full, with the rest retrieved from reference TRBV7-9 and TRBJ1-1, is DTGVSQNPRHKITKRGQNVTFRCDPISEHNRLYWYRQTLGQGPEFLTYFQNEAQLEKSRLLSDRFSAERPKGSFSTLEIQRTEQGDSAMYLCASSSYRSLNTEAFFGQGTRLTVV.

This clonotype has at least ten counts. The gene calls are TRBV7-2 and TRBJ1-2, with D perhaps matching TRBD1 (5 bases). The germline V gene has CDR1 SGHTA and CDR2 FQGNSA. With 4 bases removed from V and 0 bases from J, the gap between germline ends came to 12 bases. There are 15 residues in the CDR3. The CDR3 region is CASSSRDTPNYGYTF. For the CDR3, the DNA is TGTGCCAGCAGCTCCAGGGATACCCCTAACTATGGCTACACCTTC. Complete variable domain (other parts from reference TRBV7-2 and TRBJ1-2): GAGVSQSPSNKVTEKGKDVELRCDPISGHTALYWYRQSLGQGLEFLIYFQGNSAPDKSGLPSDRFSAERTGGSVSTLTIQRTQQEDSAVYLCASSSRDTPNYGYTFGSGTRLTVV.

This clonotype came up a few times. The rearrangement uses TRBV20-1 and TRBJ2-7; tentative D call: TRBD1 (6 bases). Germline CDR1 and CDR2: DFQATT and SNEGSKA (reference sequence). CDR3 length equals 11 residues. Trimming left V 5 bases short and J 3 bases short, with 8 bases between. The CDR3 here is CSAGDNYEQYF. Here the CDR3 DNA reads TGCAGTGCTGGGGACAACTACGAGCAGTACTTC.